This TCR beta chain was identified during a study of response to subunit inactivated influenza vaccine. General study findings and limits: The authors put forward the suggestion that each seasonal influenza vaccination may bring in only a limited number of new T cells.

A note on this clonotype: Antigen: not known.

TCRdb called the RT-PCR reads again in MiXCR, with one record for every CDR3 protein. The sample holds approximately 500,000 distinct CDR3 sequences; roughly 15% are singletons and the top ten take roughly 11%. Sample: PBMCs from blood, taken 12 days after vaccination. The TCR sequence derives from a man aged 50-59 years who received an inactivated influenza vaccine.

As DNA, the CDR3 is TGTGCCAGCAGTCGCGACAGGGTTGACTACGAGCAGTACTTC. Translating gives CASSRDRVDYEQYF. The rearrangement links TRBV28 to TRBJ2-7, with 7 positions matching TRBD1. J lost 3 bases, V lost 5 bases, and 7 bases had no gene match. Germline CDR1 reads MDHEN; CDR2 reads SYDVKM. The CDR3 has 14 residues.